Shown below are 23 T cell receptor beta chains from a single sample sequenced in a study of cytomegalovirus exposure and HLA in healthy donors. The PCR was carried out with 60 Vbeta primers and 13 Jbeta primers. The protocol was immunoSEQ multiplex PCR, while the TCRdb copy is restricted to in-frame clones and leaves out a portion. The profile shows 190,000 or so clones, around 86% of them singletons. The sample comprised PBMCs. The receptor source for this set is a man between 50 and 59 years old in good health and CMV-seronegative.

The gene calls are TRBV11-2 and TRBJ1-1; 10 positions match TRBD1. With V trimmed by 5 bases and J by 1 base, 7 bases remained unmatched. CDR1 is SGHAT and CDR2 is FQNNGV in the germline V gene. The CDR3 loop spans 16 amino acids. CDR3 sequence reads: CASSRRDRGRNTEAFF. The DNA for the CDR3 is TGTGCCAGCAGCCGCAGGGACAGGGGACGGAACACTGAAGCTTTCTTT.

The chain carries TRBV7-9 and TRBJ1-2; D is undetermined. CDR3 length equals 15 residues. The germline V gene encodes CDR1 SEHNR and CDR2 FQNEAQ (reference sequence). V lost 5 bases to trimming and J lost 0 bases, with 13 bases between them. The CDR3, as DNA: TGTGCCAGCAGCCCCCCCGGAGGATCTAACTATGGCTACACCTTC. This gives the protein CASSPPGGSNYGYTF.

The chain joins TRBV9 to TRBJ2-1; the match to TRBD2 covers 10 bases. This CDR3 has 17 amino acids. Germline values: CDR1 SGDLS, CDR2 YYNGEE. The V gene end was trimmed by 0 bases and the J gene end by 0 bases; junction bases not matched to a gene: 3. CDR3 amino acids: CASSVAASGSSYNEQFF. CDR3 nucleotides: TGTGCCAGCAGCGTAGCGGCTAGCGGGAGCTCCTACAATGAGCAGTTCTTC. The variable domain in full, completed from reference TRBV9 and TRBJ2-1, reads DSGVTQTPKHLITATGQRVTLRCSPRSGDLSVYWYQQSLDQGLQFLIQYYNGEERAKGNILERFSAQQFPDLHSELNLSSLELGDSALYFCASSVAASGSSYNEQFFGPGTRLTVL.

This clone turned up a few times. The genes are TRBV4-3 and TRBJ1-5; 7 bases line up with TRBD1. The CDR3 is made up of 16 amino acids. Losses at the gene ends were 0 bases for V and 7 bases for J; bases not matched to a gene: 9. Germline V CDR1 and CDR2: LGHNA, YSLEER. This CDR3 is CASSQEHRGSGQPQHF. The CDR3 DNA reads as TGCGCCAGCAGCCAAGAACACAGGGGATCCGGGCAGCCCCAGCATTTT.

V gene TRBV29-1 combines with J gene TRBJ2-7, with a tentative D call TRBD2 (5 bases). Trimming removed 4 bases from V and 2 bases from J, with 12 bases in between. This CDR3 contains 13 residues. Per the germline V gene, CDR1 is SQVTM and CDR2 is ANQGSEA. Written as DNA, the CDR3 is TGCAGCGTTGCGAGGGCGCCAACCTACGAGCAGTACTTC. Its protein is CSVARAPTYEQYF.

The V and J genes are TRBV6-1 and TRBJ1-4; 9 bases line up with TRBD1. V lost 6 bases to trimming and J lost 8 bases; unmatched junction nucleotides: 7. The CDR3 is 14 amino acids. The V gene's germline CDR1 is MNHNS and CDR2 SASEGT. As DNA, the CDR3 is TGTGCCAGCAGCTTTGACAGGGGGACGGAAAAACTGTTTTTT. Translation gives CASSFDRGTEKLFF.

The chain carries TRBV10-2 and TRBJ2-7, with TRBD2 matching 7 bases. The germline V gene encodes CDR1 WSHSY and CDR2 SAAADI. The CDR3 totals 13 residues. V lost 7 bases, J lost 3 bases, and 6 bases stayed unmatched. The CDR3 reads CASTTGLHYEQYF. DNA for the CDR3: TGCGCCAGCACCACGGGACTACACTACGAGCAGTACTTC.

V and J are TRBV10-3 and TRBJ2-7; D is uncertain. Trimming stripped 2 bases from V and 2 bases from J, with 10 bases between. This CDR3 is 14 amino acids long. Germline CDR1 reads ENHRY; CDR2 reads SYGVKD. CDR3 sequence reads: CAISEEQSPYEQYF. DNA of the CDR3: TGTGCCATCAGTGAGGAACAGAGTCCCTACGAGCAGTACTTC.

The chain couples TRBV6-9 to TRBJ2-1; 12 nucleotides line up with TRBD2. There are 16 residues in the CDR3. Unmatched junction bases numbered 7, after V lost 2 bases and J lost 8 bases. From germline, CDR1 is MNHGY and CDR2 SVAAGI. Here the CDR3 reads CASSYRLAGEYDEQFF. The CDR3, as DNA: TGTGCCAGCAGTTATAGACTAGCGGGAGAATACGATGAGCAGTTCTTC.

This clone was recorded once. One end of the junction is discordant with germline, which a read error may explain. The V gene is TRBV7-9, the J gene TRBJ2-7; 7 bases map to TRBD1. Germline CDR1 SEHNR, CDR2 FQNEAQ (reference sequence). The CDR3 consists of 16 residues. The CDR3 nucleotides read TGTTCCAGCAGCTCCTACAGGGGCCTAAGCTCCTACGAGCAGTACTTC. This gives the protein CSSSSYRGLSSYEQYF.

V is TRBV4-3 and J is TRBJ2-3, with 13 bases that match TRBD2. CDR3 length equals 16 residues. With 4 bases clipped from V and 4 bases from J, the junction kept 5 bases outside the gene matches. CDR1 LGHNA and CDR2 YSLEER come from the germline V gene. Written as DNA, the CDR3 is TGCGCCAGCAGCCCCGGGACTAGCGGGATCGCAGATACGCAGTATTTT. It encodes CASSPGTSGIADTQYF.

The V gene is TRBV18, the J gene TRBJ2-7; D is uncertain. The ends were cut back, 6 bases at V and 3 bases at J, with 9 bases in the middle. Per the germline V gene, CDR1 is KGHSH and CDR2 is LQKENI. CDR3 size: 12 residues. This CDR3 is CASSPSLYEQYF. Written as DNA, the CDR3 is TGTGCCAGCTCCCCCTCCCTCTACGAGCAGTACTTC.

V is TRBV21-1 and J is TRBJ2-7; TRBD1 is the table's D call, not checked against the DNA. TRBV21-1 is a recognized pseudogene. The CDR3 loop spans 15 amino acids. CDR3 amino acids: CASSKTLLSSYEQYF. CDR3 nucleotides: TGTGCCAGCAGCAAGACACTGCTAAGCTCCTACGAGCAGTACTTC.

CDR3 sequence reads: CASSRQGTGELFF. The CDR3 DNA reads TGTGCCAGCTCACGACAGGGTACCGGGGAGCTGTTTTTT. The chain recombines TRBV18 with TRBJ2-2, with 7 positions matching TRBD1. CDR3 size: 13 residues. From germline, CDR1 is KGHSH and CDR2 LQKENI. Trimming cost V 4 bases and J 5 bases; bases outside gene matches: 1.

The chain couples TRBV7-2 to TRBJ2-4; the D gene is possibly TRBD1 (7 bases). The germline V gene has CDR1 SGHTA and CDR2 FQGNSA. V lost 5 bases, J lost 0 bases, and 14 bases lay in between. There are 16 residues in the CDR3. CDR3 DNA: TGTGCCAGCAGCGCGGGACAGTTTATAGCCAAAAACATTCAGTACTTC. Amino acids: CASSAGQFIAKNIQYF.

The chain joins TRBV6-5 to TRBJ1-1, with D tentatively TRBD1 (5 bases). Trimming cost V 11 bases and J 4 bases, with 11 bases left between them. This CDR3 has 11 residues. The germline V gene encodes CDR1 MNHEY and CDR2 SVGAGI. CDR3 nucleotide sequence: TGTGCCCGCCACCAGGGCACTGAAGCTTTCTTT. Its protein is CARHQGTEAFF.

This chain connects TRBV7-8 to TRBJ2-5, with TRBD1 as a possible D gene (6 bases). CDR1 is SGHVS, CDR2 FQNEAQ, per germline. V lost 1 base and J 4 bases, leaving 10 bases between the germline ends. The CDR3 runs to 14 residues. The chain's CDR3 is CASSLGGQRETQYF. The CDR3 coding sequence is TGTGCCAGCAGCTTAGGAGGACAGCGAGAGACCCAGTACTTC.

This chain uses TRBV19 with TRBJ2-5, with 8 bases lining up with TRBD2. The V gene's germline CDR1 is LNHDA and CDR2 SQIVND (reference sequence). There are 13 residues in the CDR3. J was trimmed by 5 bases and V by 6 bases; bases with no gene match: 5. The CDR3 DNA follows: TGTGCCAGTAGGGTGGGCGGGGGGGAGACCCAGTACTTC. It is translated as CASRVGGGETQYF.

V and J are TRBV7-2 and TRBJ1-2, with D uncertain. Trimming took off 2 bases at V and 3 bases at J, with 10 bases between the two ends. The CDR3 consists of 14 residues. The V gene's germline CDR1 is SGHTA and CDR2 FQGNSA. The CDR3 DNA reads as TGTGCCAGCAGCTTAATATCCGGGGACTATGGCTACACCTTC. Amino acids: CASSLISGDYGYTF.

A word on this clone: The sample contains more than one DNA sequence encoding this CDR3. The chain employs TRBV18 and TRBJ1-1; D not certain. CDR3 size: 15 residues. Germline assignment: CDR1 KGHSH and CDR2 LQKENI. Deletions cut 0 bases from V and 6 bases from J, with 14 bases between. CDR3 region: CASSPPRGSRPEAFF. The CDR3 coding sequence is TGTGCCAGCTCACCACCCCGGGGAAGCCGTCCTGAAGCTTTCTTT.

The genes are TRBV30 and TRBJ1-6; 7 positions match TRBD1. V lost 1 base and J lost 7; bases outside the gene matches: 4. This CDR3 contains 14 residues. CDR1 and CDR2 from the germline V gene are GTSNPN and SVGIG (reference sequence). CDR3 protein: CAWSAGQPNSPLHF. CDR3 bases: TGTGCCTGGAGTGCGGGACAGCCCAATTCACCCCTCCACTTT.

This clone was detected a few times. This chain joins TRBV6-5 and TRBJ2-1, with TRBD2 matching over 11 bases. The CDR3 is 16 residues long. Trimming cost V 2 bases and J 3 bases; bases outside gene matches: 3. The germline V gene has CDR1 MNHEY and CDR2 SVGAGI. The CDR3 loop is CASSYGGTSGYNEQFF. The DNA for the CDR3 is TGTGCCAGCAGTTACGGCGGGACTAGCGGCTACAATGAGCAGTTCTTC.

Worth noting for this clone: One end of the junction is discordant with germline, which a read error may explain. Other DNA sequences in the sample encode the same CDR3. The chain recombines TRBV25-1 with TRBJ1-6; 7 bases line up with TRBD1. Germline V gives CDR1 MGHDK, CDR2 SYGVNS. There are 17 residues in the CDR3. The CDR3 is CASSERGQTNYNSPLHF. DNA of the CDR3: TGTGCCAGCAGTGAGAGGGGGCAGACGAACTATAATTCCCCCCTCCACTTT.